This T cell receptor (beta chain) was recorded in a study of glioma-infiltrating T cells after dendritic cell vaccination. Notes on the study in general: Survival was not directly related to TCR clonality in these patients. Patients with more pretreatment TILs had longer time to progression and survival.

The V gene lost 8 bases and the J gene lost 1 base, with 15 bases spanning the gap. The germline gives CDR1 SGHRS, CDR2 YFSETQ. CDR3 length: 14 amino acids. Blood PBMC samples: pre-vaccination, two weeks post third vaccination, and at tumor progression. With respect to this clone: Its matching antigen is unknown.

Primers: 60 V beta forward and 13 J beta reverse. Method: immunoSEQ multiplex PCR; TCRdb's copy keeps in-frame clones and lacks some. Of tens of thousands of clones in the sample, about 90% were seen once. The receptor was derived from a human donor with glioblastoma. The rearrangement joins TRBV5-1 to TRBJ2-5; tentative D call: TRBD1 (6 bases). The sequenced sample was blood, obtained before dendritic cell vaccination. CDR3 region: CASAGTLSQETQYF. For the CDR3, the DNA is TGCGCCAGTGCCGGGACACTCTCCCAAGAGACCCAGTACTTC.